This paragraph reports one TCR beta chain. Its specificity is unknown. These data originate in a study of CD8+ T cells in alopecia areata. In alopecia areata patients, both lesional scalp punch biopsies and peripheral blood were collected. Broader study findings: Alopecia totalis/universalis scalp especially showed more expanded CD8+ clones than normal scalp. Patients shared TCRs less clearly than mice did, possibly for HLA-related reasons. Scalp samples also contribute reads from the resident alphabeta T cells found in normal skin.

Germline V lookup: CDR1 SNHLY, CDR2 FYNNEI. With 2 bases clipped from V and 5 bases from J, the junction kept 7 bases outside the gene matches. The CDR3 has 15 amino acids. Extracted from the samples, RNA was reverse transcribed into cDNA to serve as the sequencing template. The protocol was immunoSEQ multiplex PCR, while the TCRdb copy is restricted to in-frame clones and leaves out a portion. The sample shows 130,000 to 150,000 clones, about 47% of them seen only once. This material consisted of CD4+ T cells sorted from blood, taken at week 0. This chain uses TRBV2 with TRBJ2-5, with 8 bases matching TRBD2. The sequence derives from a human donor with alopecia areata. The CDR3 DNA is TGTGCCAGCAGTGAAACGCGGGGGGTTGCGGAGACCCAGTACTTC. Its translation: CASSETRGVAETQYF.